Listed below are T cell receptor beta chains from one sample, sequenced in a study of T-cell reconstitution after alpha-beta-depleted transplantation in children. TCRdb reprocessed the PCR reads via MiXCR and lists one record per CDR3 protein. This sample has fewer than 700,000 distinct CDR3 sequences, with approximately 12% found just once. Sequencing was performed on PBMCs, mostly from graft donor cells, taken 360 days after TCRalphabeta/CD19-depleted stem cell transplant. All receptors come from a male patient aged 10 to 17 who had a stem cell transplant for acute myeloid leukemia, so the T cells may come from the graft donor. Both conserved end residues are part of each CDR3. D genes are given only for firm matches. The size of a clone is reported for some rows only, either as once, few or many, or as a class for expanded clones.

TRBV12-3/TRBV12-4	TRBJ1-5	NA	NA	CASSFGLGNQPQHF	TGTGCCAGCAGTTTCGGGCTGGGCAATCAGCCCCAGCATTTT
TRBV6-1	TRBJ2-1	NA	NA	CASSGVSDLSSYNEQFF	TGTGCCAGCAGTGGGGTCAGCGACCTGAGCTCCTACAATGAGCAGTTCTTC
TRBV28	TRBJ2-7	NA	TRBD1	CASSPRPDRGRGREQYF	TGTGCCAGCAGTCCGCGCCCTGACAGGGGCCGAGGTCGCGAGCAGTACTTC
TRBV27	TRBJ2-1	NA	NA	CASSFLEGQHEQFF	TGTGCCAGCAGTTTCTTAGAGGGGCAACATGAGCAGTTCTTC
TRBV28	TRBJ2-4	few	NA	CASSPAFVAKNIQYF	TGTGCCAGCAGCCCTGCGTTCGTAGCCAAAAACATTCAGTACTTC
TRBV7-2	TRBJ2-1	NA	TRBD2	CASSSTGLAGVNEQFF	TGTGCCAGCAGCTCAACCGGACTAGCGGGAGTAAATGAGCAGTTCTTC
TRBV20-1	TRBJ1-5	few	NA	CSARDSKDSNQPQHF	TGCAGTGCTAGAGACTCGAAGGATAGCAATCAGCCCCAGCATTTT
TRBV25-1	TRBJ2-5	many	TRBD1	CASSPLIVPRGQGTYQETQYF	TGTGCCAGCAGTCCCCTTATAGTCCCCCGGGGACAGGGCACGTACCAAGAGACCCAGTACTTC
TRBV14	TRBJ1-6	few	TRBD1	CASSSRQGRNSPLHF	TGTGCCAGCAGCAGCCGACAGGGTAGGAATTCACCCCTCCACTTT
TRBV5-8	TRBJ2-5	few	NA	CASSLTGIQETQYF	TGTGCCAGCAGCTTGACAGGGATCCAAGAGACCCAGTACTTC
TRBV20-1	TRBJ2-5	many	NA	CSARGVGVETQYF	TGCAGTGCTAGAGGAGTCGGGGTTGAGACCCAGTACTTC
TRBV5-1	TRBJ2-7	NA	TRBD2	CASSWTLTGGDEQYF	TGCGCCAGCAGCTGGACCTTAACGGGAGGTGACGAGCAGTACTTC
TRBV28	TRBJ2-4	few	NA	CASYGILAKNIQYF	TGTGCCAGCTATGGGATTCTAGCCAAAAACATTCAGTACTTC
TRBV12-3/TRBV12-4	TRBJ2-1	few	NA	CASSSTLGSREGQFF	TGTGCCAGCAGTTCAACCCTAGGGTCCCGAGAGGGGCAGTTCTTC
TRBV2	TRBJ2-1	NA	TRBD2	CASTTNIPLAGGSYNEQFF	TGTGCCAGCACCACTAACATCCCTCTAGCGGGAGGCTCCTACAATGAGCAGTTCTTC
TRBV5-1	TRBJ1-1	NA	NA	CASFSGAVNTEAFF	TGCGCCAGCTTTTCCGGGGCGGTGAACACTGAAGCTTTCTTT
TRBV6-1	TRBJ2-7	NA	TRBD1	CASNGAGTGAGEQYF	TGTGCCAGCAATGGAGCTGGGACAGGGGCGGGGGAGCAGTACTTC
TRBV10-3	TRBJ1-3	few	TRBD1	CAISGTGGRGNTIYF	TGTGCCATCAGCGGGACAGGGGGCCGAGGAAACACCATATATTTT
TRBV28	TRBJ2-1	NA	TRBD1	CASSSSTGDHYNEQFF	TGTGCCAGCAGCTCTTCGACAGGGGACCACTACAATGAGCAGTTCTTC
TRBV20-1	TRBJ2-7	many	NA	CSARSGVGYEQYF	TGCAGTGCTAGGTCTGGGGTAGGATACGAGCAGTACTTC
TRBV29-1	TRBJ2-6	many	NA	CSVEDQGGPGANVLTF	TGCAGCGTTGAAGATCAGGGGGGACCTGGGGCCAACGTCCTGACTTTC
TRBV29-1	TRBJ2-5	NA	TRBD1	CSVEGLSTGGVIDQYF	TGCAGCGTTGAAGGCCTATCGACAGGGGGGGTTATAGACCAGTACTTC
TRBV6-5	TRBJ2-1	NA	TRBD2	CASSYIIAGGPYNEQFF	TGTGCCAGCAGTTACATTATAGCGGGAGGACCTTACAATGAGCAGTTCTTC
TRBV29-1	TRBJ2-3	few	TRBD2	CSVAVPLAGVTDTQYF	TGCAGCGTGGCCGTCCCCCTAGCGGGAGTAACAGATACGCAGTATTTT
TRBV5-1	TRBJ2-1	many	TRBD2	CASSLVLAGLSSYNEQFF	TGCGCCAGCAGCTTGGTTCTAGCGGGCTTAAGCTCCTACAATGAGCAGTTCTTC
TRBV14	TRBJ2-1	many	NA	CASSRGWGNEQFF	TGTGCCAGCAGCCGAGGGTGGGGGAATGAGCAGTTCTTC
TRBV30	TRBJ2-7	few	NA	CAWSGTREQYF	TGTGCCTGGAGTGGAACCAGGGAGCAGTACTTC
TRBV11-1	TRBJ2-1	NA	TRBD2	CASSRTSGLAGGLLGNEQFF	TGTGCCAGCAGCCGGACCTCGGGACTAGCGGGAGGGCTTCTGGGGAATGAGCAGTTCTTC
TRBV6-2/TRBV6-3	TRBJ2-3	NA	TRBD1	CASSYRRQGPDTQYF	TGTGCCAGCAGTTACCGTCGACAGGGTCCAGATACGCAGTATTTT
TRBV27	TRBJ2-3	few	TRBD1	CASSHPGQSTDTQYF	TGTGCCAGCTCCCATCCGGGACAGAGCACAGATACGCAGTATTTT
TRBV6-2/TRBV6-3	TRBJ2-1	few	NA	CAISQGREQFF	TGTGCCATCTCGCAGGGGAGGGAGCAGTTCTTC
TRBV20-1	TRBJ2-5	few	TRBD2	CSVTKGAASGLLRGETQYF	TGCAGTGTTACCAAAGGGGCGGCTAGCGGGCTCCTGAGGGGAGAGACCCAGTACTTC
TRBV6-2/TRBV6-3	TRBJ2-2	many	NA	CASSLVAATNTGELFF	TGTGCCAGCAGTTTGGTAGCGGCTACGAACACCGGGGAGCTGTTTTTT
TRBV29-1	TRBJ2-1	NA	NA	CSVARAGEQFF	TGCAGCGTAGCTAGGGCGGGTGAGCAGTTCTTC
TRBV18	TRBJ2-1	many	NA	CASSQVRGRNNEQFF	TGTGCCAGCTCACAGGTGCGGGGAAGAAACAATGAGCAGTTCTTC
TRBV6-2/TRBV6-3	TRBJ2-7	NA	TRBD2	CASGREWGTPTYEQYF	TGTGCCAGCGGGCGGGAGTGGGGCACGCCTACCTACGAGCAGTACTTC
TRBV20-1	TRBJ2-1	NA	TRBD1	CSASRDSYYNEQFF	TGCAGTGCTAGCCGGGACAGCTACTACAATGAGCAGTTCTTC
TRBV29-1	TRBJ1-2	NA	TRBD1	CSVERGQHYGYTF	TGCAGCGTTGAGAGGGGACAGCACTATGGCTACACCTTT
TRBV29-1	TRBJ2-1	NA	NA	CSVHGGDRSYNEQFF	TGCAGCGTTCACGGCGGGGATAGGTCCTACAATGAGCAGTTCTTC
TRBV3-1	TRBJ2-7	few	NA	CASSQEHSFYEQYF	TGTGCCAGCAGCCAAGAGCACAGCTTCTACGAGCAGTACTTC
TRBV7-9	TRBJ2-1	many	TRBD2	CASSLGGLAFIYNEQFF	TGTGCCAGCAGCTTAGGGGGACTAGCGTTTATCTACAATGAGCAGTTCTTC
TRBV29-1	TRBJ1-1	many	TRBD1	CSAVPGQSTNTEAFF	TGCAGCGCCGTCCCGGGACAGAGTACGAACACTGAAGCTTTCTTT
TRBV28	TRBJ2-2	many	NA	CASSWPPPQNTGELFF	TGTGCCAGCAGTTGGCCCCCACCACAAAACACCGGGGAGCTGTTTTTT
TRBV20-1	TRBJ2-2	NA	TRBD1	CSANRGRGGGTGELFF	TGCAGTGCCAACAGGGGCCGCGGTGGGGGCACCGGGGAGCTGTTTTTT
TRBV6-5	TRBJ1-2	few	NA	CASSYSAKTGRGRSGYTF	TGTGCCAGCAGTTACTCGGCAAAAACGGGGCGGGGAAGGTCTGGCTACACCTTC
TRBV7-2	TRBJ2-7	few	NA	CASSLPGGPPYEQYF	TGTGCCAGCAGCTTACCCGGGGGGCCGCCCTACGAGCAGTACTTC
TRBV7-9	TRBJ1-1	few	NA	CASSSDDYEAFF	TGTGCCAGCAGCTCTGACGACTATGAAGCTTTCTTT
TRBV6-5	TRBJ2-1	few	NA	CASSYSRWTYNEQFF	TGTGCCAGCAGTTACTCGAGATGGACCTACAATGAGCAGTTCTTC
TRBV15	TRBJ2-2	few	NA	CATSRESGADGELFF	TGTGCCACCAGCAGAGAATCTGGGGCGGACGGGGAGCTGTTTTTT
TRBV6-5	TRBJ1-1	few	NA	CASRFGHNTEAFF	TGTGCCAGCAGATTCGGACATAACACTGAAGCTTTCTTT
TRBV5-1	TRBJ1-2	NA	TRBD1	CASSPQGAGGYTF	TGCGCCAGCAGCCCACAGGGGGCGGGTGGCTACACCTTC
TRBV30	TRBJ2-7	NA	NA	CAWSNLMEQYF	TGTGCCTGGAGTAACTTGATGGAGCAGTACTTC